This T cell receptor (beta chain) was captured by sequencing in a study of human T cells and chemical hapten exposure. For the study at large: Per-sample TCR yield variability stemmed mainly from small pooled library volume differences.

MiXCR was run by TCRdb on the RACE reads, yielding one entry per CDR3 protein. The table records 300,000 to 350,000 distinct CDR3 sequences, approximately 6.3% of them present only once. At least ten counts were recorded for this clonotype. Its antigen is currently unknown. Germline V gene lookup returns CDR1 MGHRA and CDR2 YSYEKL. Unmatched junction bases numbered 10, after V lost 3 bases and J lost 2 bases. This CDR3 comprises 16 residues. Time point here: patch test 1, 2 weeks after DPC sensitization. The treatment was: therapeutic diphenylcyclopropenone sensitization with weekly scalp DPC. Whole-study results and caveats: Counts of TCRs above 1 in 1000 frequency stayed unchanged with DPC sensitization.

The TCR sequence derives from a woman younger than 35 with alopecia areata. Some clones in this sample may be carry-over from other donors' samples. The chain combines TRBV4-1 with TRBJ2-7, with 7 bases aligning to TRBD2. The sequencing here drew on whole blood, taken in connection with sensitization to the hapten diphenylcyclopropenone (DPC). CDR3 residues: CASSHRATGTTYEQYF. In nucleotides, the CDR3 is TGCGCCAGCAGCCACCGCGCGACCGGGACTACCTACGAGCAGTACTTC.